Only a few counts were recorded for the clone carrying this T cell receptor (beta chain). Its specificity is unknown. TCRdb analysed the 5' RACE reads with MiXCR anew, one entry per CDR3 protein. The table records around 25,000 distinct CDR3 sequences, 10% to 15% of them present only once. Germline V lookup: CDR1 MNHEY, CDR2 SMNVEV (reference sequence). V was trimmed by 2 bases and J by 10 bases, leaving 15 bases between them. The CDR3 consists of 15 residues. This record comes from a study of CD8 T cells in ankylosing spondylitis. Study results and limitations: One TCR beta motif, made up of several highly homologous variants, appeared characteristic of ankylosing spondylitis blood.

The genes are TRBV27 and TRBJ1-6, with a possible D match to TRBD1 (5 bases). Sequencing was performed on blood. The source is a male donor with ankylosing spondylitis or in good health (not recorded which). The DNA for the CDR3 is TGTGCCAGCAGTTTAAGAGGAGGGGTAAGGTCACCCCTCCACTTT. Amino acid sequence: CASSLRGGVRSPLHF.